These T cell receptor beta chains were read from a single sample in a study of T-cell reconstitution after alpha-beta-depleted transplantation in children. Each CDR3 protein gets one entry after TCRdb re-called the PCR reads with MiXCR. The sample consists of about 230,000 distinct CDR3 sequences, 9.7% of them appearing once. This material consisted of PBMCs from the stem cell graft donor, taken from the stem cell graft. Receptor source: a human donor who donated a stem cell graft to a child with SCID. Each CDR3 is given with its conserved first and last residue. The order of the fields is clone size, J gene, V gene, D gene, CDR3 DNA, CDR3 protein. The D gene is left open where the match is weak. Where a row states a size, it is once, few, many or the class of an expanded clone; other rows omit it.

many TRBJ2-7 TRBV12-3/TRBV12-4 TRBD1 TGTGCCAGCGCAAACAGGGGGGCCTACGAGCAGTACTTC CASANRGAYEQYF
many TRBJ2-3 TRBV4-3 . TGCGCCAGCAGCCAGGCGTCTAGATCCAGCAGGGATACGCAGTATTTT CASSQASRSSRDTQYF
. TRBJ1-2 TRBV5-4 TRBD1 TGTGCCAGCAGCCCCCGGGACAGGGGGATGGTTGGCTACACCTTC CASSPRDRGMVGYTF
many TRBJ2-3 TRBV20-1 . TGCAGTGCGACTCCCGGGACCCCGAGAGATACGCAGTATTTT CSATPGTPRDTQYF
many TRBJ1-1 TRBV4-2 . TGTGCCAGCAGCCGCACAGCCGGAGCTGAAGCTTTCTTT CASSRTAGAEAFF
many TRBJ2-2 TRBV20-1 TRBD2 TGCAGTGCTGTCTTTGCGGGGGGGCCCACCGGGGAGCTGTTTTTT CSAVFAGGPTGELFF
many TRBJ1-2 TRBV5-1 TRBD1 TGCGCCAGCAGCTCGAAGGGACCGGGACAGGGGCGTCTTACTGCTAACTATGGCTACACCTTC CASSSKGPGQGRLTANYGYTF
many TRBJ2-7 TRBV11-3 . TGTGCCAGCAGCTTAGGGACAGGGTTAGGCGGGGGGGGGTACGAGCAGTACTTC CASSLGTGLGGGGYEQYF
few TRBJ2-7 TRBV28 . TGTGCCAGCAGTTTTCACGGCGAGCAGTACTTC CASSFHGEQYF
. TRBJ1-1 TRBV28 . TGTGCCAGCAGTTTATGGTGGGCGGACAGTAAGAGGGCCACTGAAGCTTTCTTT CASSLWWADSKRATEAFF
many TRBJ2-3 TRBV11-2 . TGTGCCAGCAGGAATGCGGGGCGGGGGCCAGATACGCAGTATTTT CASRNAGRGPDTQYF
many TRBJ2-7 TRBV12-3/TRBV12-4 . TGTGCCAGCAGTAGGGACGGGACCTCCTACGAGCAGTACTTC CASSRDGTSYEQYF
many TRBJ1-1 TRBV5-4 . TGTGCCAGCAGCTTGGGACAGTGGGGGGCTGAAGCTTTCTTT CASSLGQWGAEAFF
. TRBJ1-1 TRBV18 . TGTGCCAGCTCACTCGGCCCCACCCGGGCTTTCTTT CASSLGPTRAFF
few TRBJ2-3 TRBV6-5 TRBD1 TGTGCCAGCAATTACAGGACAGGGGGGGGGGATACGCAGTATTTT CASNYRTGGGDTQYF
many TRBJ2-7 TRBV29-1 . TGCAGCGTTGAAAGGTTTGCGAACACCTACGAGCAGTACTTC CSVERFANTYEQYF
. TRBJ2-7 TRBV7-8 . TGTGCCAGCAGCTTACGAGGGGAGGACGAGCAGTACTTC CASSLRGEDEQYF